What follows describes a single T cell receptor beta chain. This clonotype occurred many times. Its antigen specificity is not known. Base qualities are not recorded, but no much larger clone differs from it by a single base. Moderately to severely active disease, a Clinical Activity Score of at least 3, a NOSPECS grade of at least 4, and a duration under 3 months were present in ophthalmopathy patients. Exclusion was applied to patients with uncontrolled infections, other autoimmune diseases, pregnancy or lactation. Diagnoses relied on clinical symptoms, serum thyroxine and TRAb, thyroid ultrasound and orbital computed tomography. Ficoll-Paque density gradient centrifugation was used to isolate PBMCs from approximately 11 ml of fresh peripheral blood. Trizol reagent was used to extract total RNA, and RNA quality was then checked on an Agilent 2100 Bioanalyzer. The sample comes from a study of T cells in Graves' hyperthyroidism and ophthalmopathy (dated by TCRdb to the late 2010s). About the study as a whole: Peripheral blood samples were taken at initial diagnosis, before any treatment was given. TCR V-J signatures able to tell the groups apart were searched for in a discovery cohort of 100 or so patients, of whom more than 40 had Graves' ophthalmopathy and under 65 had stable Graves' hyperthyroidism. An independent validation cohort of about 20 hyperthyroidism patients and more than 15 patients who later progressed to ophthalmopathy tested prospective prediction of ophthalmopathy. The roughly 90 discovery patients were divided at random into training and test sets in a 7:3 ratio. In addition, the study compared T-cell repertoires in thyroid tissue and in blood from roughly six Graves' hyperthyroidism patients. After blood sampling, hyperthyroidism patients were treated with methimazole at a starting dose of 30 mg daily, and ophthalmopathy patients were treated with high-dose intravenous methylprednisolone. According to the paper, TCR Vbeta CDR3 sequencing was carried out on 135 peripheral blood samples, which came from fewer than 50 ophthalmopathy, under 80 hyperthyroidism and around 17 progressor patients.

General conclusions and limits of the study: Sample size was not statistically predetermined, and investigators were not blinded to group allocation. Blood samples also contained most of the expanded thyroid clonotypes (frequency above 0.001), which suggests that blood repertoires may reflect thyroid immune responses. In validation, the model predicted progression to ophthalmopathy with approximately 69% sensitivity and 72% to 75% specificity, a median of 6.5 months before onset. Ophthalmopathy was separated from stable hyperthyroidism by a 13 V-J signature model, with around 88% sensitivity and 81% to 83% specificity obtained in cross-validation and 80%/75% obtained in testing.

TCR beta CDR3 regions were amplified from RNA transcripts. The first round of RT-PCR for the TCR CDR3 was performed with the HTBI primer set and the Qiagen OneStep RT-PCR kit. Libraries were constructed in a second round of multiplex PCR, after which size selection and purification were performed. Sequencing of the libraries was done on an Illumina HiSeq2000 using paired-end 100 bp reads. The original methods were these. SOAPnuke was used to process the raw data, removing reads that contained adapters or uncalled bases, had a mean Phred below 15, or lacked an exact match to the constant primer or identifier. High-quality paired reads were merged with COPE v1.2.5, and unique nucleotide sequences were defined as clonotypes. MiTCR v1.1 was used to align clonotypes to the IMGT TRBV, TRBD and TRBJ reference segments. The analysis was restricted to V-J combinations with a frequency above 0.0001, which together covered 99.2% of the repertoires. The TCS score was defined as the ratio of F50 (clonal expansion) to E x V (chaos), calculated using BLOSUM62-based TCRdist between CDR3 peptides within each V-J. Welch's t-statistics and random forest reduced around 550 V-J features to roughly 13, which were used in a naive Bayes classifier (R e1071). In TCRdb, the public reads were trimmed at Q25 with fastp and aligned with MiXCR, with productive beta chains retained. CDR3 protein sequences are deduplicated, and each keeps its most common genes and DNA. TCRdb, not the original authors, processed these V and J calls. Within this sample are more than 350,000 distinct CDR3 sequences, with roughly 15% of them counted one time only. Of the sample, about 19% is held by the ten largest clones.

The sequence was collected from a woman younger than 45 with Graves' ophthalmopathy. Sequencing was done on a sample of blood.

The nucleotide sequence reads as follows: TGTGCCAGCAGCTTGGTGGGATCTAGCGGGGAACTAATGTATACGCAGTATTTT. Translated, this gives CASSLVGSSGELMYTQYF. The chain is encoded by TRBV5-6 joined to TRBJ2-3; TRBD2 lines up with 9 middle nucleotides. Unmatched junction bases come to 15, with V trimmed by 0 bases and J by 7 bases. Looking up the germline V gene yields CDR1 SGHDT and CDR2 YYEEEE. From its cysteine to its phenylalanine, the CDR3 spans 18 amino acids. The sequence is cut down to CDR3 DNA, 54 bases in frame from base 1.